This note documents a single T cell receptor beta chain sequence. As yet, its antigen is unknown. The sample is drawn from a study of T cell responses to AZD1222 COVID-19 vaccine. Notes on the study in general: Clonal diversity may have been underestimated in mostly white British donors. The study found Spike-specific TCR breadth and depth rose after two AZD1222 doses. Spike was spanned by vaccine-associated CD4 TCRs, which were dominant at 160-218 and 743-854. Without day 14 samples, only post-peak T cell repertoires were studied.

V gave up 4 bases and J gave up 0 bases; unmatched junction bases: 15. CDR1 and CDR2 (germline): SGDLS, YYNGEE. The CDR3 covers 19 residues. Data came from immunoSEQ multiplex PCR; TCRdb stores just in-frame clones and leaves some out. The repertoire includes 130,000 to 150,000 clones, around nine tenths of them detected once, and 2.5% to 3% sits in the top ten. The chain carries TRBV9 and TRBJ1-3, with TRBD1 matching over 8 bases. The sequence was collected from an adult in good health. This specimen was peripheral blood, taken on day 0 of MenACWY control vaccination. The CDR3 DNA follows: TGTGCCAGCAGCAAACTCGGACAGGGCCGAACGGACTCTGGAAACACCATATATTTT. Translation gives CASSKLGQGRTDSGNTIYF.